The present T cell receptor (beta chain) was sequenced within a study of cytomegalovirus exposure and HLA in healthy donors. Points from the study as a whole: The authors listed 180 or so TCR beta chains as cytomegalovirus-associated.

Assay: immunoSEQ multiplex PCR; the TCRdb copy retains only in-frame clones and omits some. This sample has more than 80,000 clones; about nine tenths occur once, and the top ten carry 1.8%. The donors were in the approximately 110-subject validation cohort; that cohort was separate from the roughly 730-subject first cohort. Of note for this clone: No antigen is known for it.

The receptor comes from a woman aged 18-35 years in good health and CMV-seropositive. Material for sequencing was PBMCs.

The CDR3 is CASSGLQGVSQPQHF. DNA of the CDR3: TGCGCCAGCAGCGGGCTTCAGGGGGTCTCACAGCCCCAGCATTTT. This chain links TRBV4-1 with TRBJ1-5; 7 bases line up with TRBD1. This CDR3 comprises 15 residues. After removal of 5 bases from V and 7 bases from J, the junction contained 11 bases not matched to a gene. CDR1 is MGHRA, CDR2 YSYEKL, per germline.